A single sample is the source of the 28 T cell receptor beta chains below, sequenced in a study of blood T cell repertoires in COVID-19. Clones were read by immunoSEQ multiplex PCR, and TCRdb kept only the in-frame ones, dropping some. Among about 93,000 clones listed, 75% to 90% were seen once. The sequenced sample consisted of peripheral blood. These receptors were taken from a human donor with active COVID-19. The donor label of this sample is uncertain.

This chain links TRBV6-5 with TRBJ2-5; TRBD1 matches at 9 bases. The CDR3 spans 15 residues. The V and J ends lost 0 bases and 1 base, in that order; junction bases with no gene match: 0. The germline gives CDR1 MNHEY, CDR2 SVGAGI. The CDR3 DNA sequence: TGTGCCAGCAGTTACTCGGACAGGGGCCAAGAGACCCAGTACTTC. Protein product: CASSYSDRGQETQYF.

This chain connects TRBV27 to TRBJ2-1; 9 positions agree with TRBD1. The CDR3 has 16 amino acids. V lost 6 bases, J lost 4 bases, and 10 bases stayed unmatched. The V gene's germline CDR1 is MNHEY and CDR2 SMNVEV (reference sequence). CDR3 in amino acids: CASRPTGTGFYNEQFF. CDR3 nucleotides: TGTGCCAGCAGGCCGACCGGGACAGGGTTTTACAATGAGCAGTTCTTC.

The chain is built from TRBV5-4 and TRBJ1-4, with TRBD1 matching over 7 bases. CDR1 is SGHNT and CDR2 is YYREEE in the germline V gene (reference sequence). The CDR3 has 15 residues. The V and J ends lost 4 bases and 4 bases, in that order; junction bases with no gene match: 7. CDR3 sequence: CASSRGTANNEKLFF. CDR3 bases: TGTGCCAGCAGCCGTGGGACAGCTAATAATGAAAAACTGTTTTTT.

The gene calls are TRBV4-3 and TRBJ2-7; 11 positions match TRBD2. This CDR3 has 18 residues. The germline V gene has CDR1 LGHNA and CDR2 YSLEER. The J segment lost 2 bases and the V segment lost 0 bases, leaving 9 bases of the junction unmatched. The CDR3 coding sequence is TGCGCCAGCAGCCAAGAAGCTAGCGGGGGGTACTCCCCCTACGAGCAGTACTTC. Translation: CASSQEASGGYSPYEQYF.

The chain carries TRBV25-1 and TRBJ1-2; no reliable D call. This CDR3 region has 14 residues. Germline V lookup: CDR1 MGHDK, CDR2 SYGVNS. V lost 6 bases to trimming and J lost 5 bases, with 16 bases between them. CDR3 DNA sequence: TGTGCCAGCAGGGGCGTGGGCAGAGATTATGGCTACACCTTC. Translation: CASRGVGRDYGYTF.

This chain connects TRBV5-8 to TRBJ2-4; no clear D. The CDR3 runs 13 residues. Trimming took off 4 bases at V and 8 bases at J, with 13 bases between the two ends. The germline gives CDR1 SGHTS, CDR2 YDEGEE. The CDR3 sequence: CASSLDAEDIQYF. CDR3 nucleotides: TGTGCCAGCAGCCTTGATGCAGAGGACATTCAGTACTTC.

The chain links TRBV4-3 to TRBJ2-2, with 8 bases lining up with TRBD2. Germline CDR1 and CDR2: LGHNA and YSLEER. This CDR3 is built from 15 residues. Trimming removed 5 bases from V and 1 base from J; junction bases left unmatched: 3. CDR3 sequence reads: CASSNSGVNTGELFF. The CDR3 DNA reads as TGCGCCAGCAGCAATAGCGGGGTGAACACCGGGGAGCTGTTTTTT.

The gene calls are TRBV18 and TRBJ2-1; a weak D match, TRBD1 (6 bases). Trimming left V 5 bases short and J 5 bases short, with 16 bases between. This CDR3 has 15 residues. The germline V gene encodes CDR1 KGHSH and CDR2 LQKENI. CDR3 sequence reads: CASSSQGGLDNEQFF. CDR3 nucleotides: TGTGCCAGCTCATCACAGGGCGGGTTGGACAATGAGCAGTTCTTC.

This clone was observed once. The chain combines TRBV3-1 (or the pseudogene TRBV3-2) with TRBJ2-1; D uncertain. The germline CDR1 and CDR2 sequences are LGHDT and YNNKEL (reference sequence). This CDR3 comprises 15 residues. Trimming took off 4 bases at V and 5 bases at J, with 15 bases between the two ends. CDR3 amino acids: CASSPGATLNNEQFF. The CDR3 DNA follows: TGTGCCAGCAGCCCTGGCGCGACTCTTAACAATGAGCAGTTCTTC.

The chain is built from TRBV6-5 and TRBJ1-5, with D possibly TRBD1 on 5 matching bases. Germline V gene data show CDR1 as MNHEY and CDR2 as SVGAGI. Trimming stripped 7 bases from V and 3 bases from J, with 13 bases between. The CDR3 consists of 14 residues. DNA of the CDR3: TGTGCCAGCACCTCCGGCGGGACCAATCAGCCCCAGCATTTT. Translating it yields CASTSGGTNQPQHF.

V and J are TRBV4-1 and TRBJ1-2; 9 nucleotides line up with TRBD1. Per the germline V gene, CDR1 is MGHRA and CDR2 is YSYEKL. This CDR3 is 16 amino acids long. After removal of 1 base from V and 8 bases from J, the junction contained 11 bases not matched to a gene. CDR3 sequence (DNA): TGCGCCAGCAGCCAAGTGGCGGGACAGGGACTCGGGGGCTACACCTTC. It encodes CASSQVAGQGLGGYTF.

The genes are TRBV7-3 and TRBJ2-1; 7 bases align to TRBD2. This CDR3 is 15 amino acids long. The J segment lost 0 bases and the V segment lost 2 bases, leaving 1 base of the junction unmatched. Germline V gene lookup returns CDR1 SGHTA and CDR2 FQGTGA. CDR3 residues: CASSLLADSYNEQFF. The DNA for the CDR3 is TGTGCCAGCAGCTTACTAGCGGACTCCTACAATGAGCAGTTCTTC.

The chain couples TRBV7-2 to TRBJ2-5; 8 nucleotides match TRBD1. J gave up 7 bases and V 4 bases, and 2 bases lay outside the gene matches. Germline V lookup: CDR1 SGHTA, CDR2 FQGNSA. CDR3 length equals 12 residues. This CDR3 is CASSSTGVTQYF. The CDR3, as DNA: TGTGCCAGCAGCTCGACAGGGGTGACCCAGTACTTC.

V is TRBV4-3 and J is TRBJ1-5; TRBD1 might be the D (6 bases). The CDR3 loop spans 13 amino acids. V lost 4 bases, J lost 10 bases, and 14 bases lay in between. Germline values: CDR1 LGHNA, CDR2 YSLEER. The CDR3, as DNA: TGCGCCAGCAGCCTCCTGACAGGACACCCCCAGCATTTT. Encoded protein: CASSLLTGHPQHF.

The V gene is TRBV3-1 (or the pseudogene TRBV3-2), the J gene TRBJ1-3, with a possible D match to TRBD1 (5 bases). The length of the CDR3 is 13 residues. Germline V gene data show CDR1 as LGHDT and CDR2 as YNNKEL (reference sequence). V was shortened by 4 bases and J by 3 bases, with 7 bases between the two germline ends. CDR3 coding DNA: TGTGCCAGCAGCCTCGGGGGTGGAAACACCATATATTTT. Translated: CASSLGGGNTIYF.

The chain employs TRBV2 and TRBJ1-4; 8 nucleotides align to TRBD1. The CDR3 covers 13 residues. Germline CDR1 and CDR2: SNHLY and FYNNEI. V was clipped by 6 bases and J by 8 bases; unmatched bases: 5. Written as DNA, the CDR3 is TGTGCCAGCAGAGACAGGGGTGGAGAAAAACTGTTTTTT. It translates to CASRDRGGEKLFF. Variable domain in full (rest from reference TRBV2 and TRBJ1-4): EPEVTQTPSHQVTQMGQEVILRCVPISNHLYFYWYRQILGQKVEFLVSFYNNEISEKSEIFDDQFSVERPDGSNFTLKIRSTKLEDSAMYFCASRDRGGEKLFFGSGTQLSVL.

The chain carries TRBV15 and TRBJ2-1; possibly TRBD1 for D (5 bases). V was clipped by 3 bases and J by 3 bases, with 6 bases between them. The CDR3 is made up of 13 amino acids. CDR1 is LNHNV, CDR2 YYDKDF, per germline (reference sequence). The CDR3 spells CATSSGHYNEQFF. CDR3 bases: TGTGCCACCAGCAGCGGACACTACAATGAGCAGTTCTTC.

The V and J genes are TRBV15 and TRBJ1-2, with D tentatively TRBD1 (6 bases). CDR1 is LNHNV, CDR2 YYDKDF, per germline (reference sequence). With 3 bases removed from V and 8 bases from J, the gap between germline ends came to 16 bases. CDR3 size: 14 residues. CDR3: CATSRDLTGTGYTF. In nucleotides, the CDR3 is TGTGCCACCAGCAGGGACCTCACGGGGACAGGCTACACCTTC.

The rearrangement uses TRBV5-1 and TRBJ2-7, with 7 positions matching TRBD2. Germline trimming cut 5 bases from V and 2 bases from J; bases unmatched to any gene: 4. The CDR3 extends over 13 amino acids. Germline values: CDR1 SGHRS, CDR2 YFSETQ. CDR3 sequence: CASRRGITYEQYF. In nucleotides, the CDR3 is TGCGCCAGCAGGCGGGGGATCACCTACGAGCAGTACTTC. The variable domain in full, with the rest retrieved from reference TRBV5-1 and TRBJ2-7, is KAGVTQTPRYLIKTRGQQVTLSCSPISGHRSVSWYQQTPGQGLQFLFEYFSETQRNKGNFPGRFSGRQFSNSRSEMNVSTLELGDSALYLCASRRGITYEQYFGPGTRLTVT.

The V call is TRBV6-2 or TRBV6-3, the J call TRBJ2-7, with D perhaps TRBD2 (5 bases). Trimming cost V 3 bases and J 0 bases, with 12 bases left between them. The CDR3 loop spans 15 amino acids. Germline CDR1 and CDR2: MNHEY and SVGEGT. The CDR3 DNA follows: TGTGCCAGCAGTTATCAGAGCGGAAGCTCCTACGAGCAGTACTTC. Protein: CASSYQSGSSYEQYF.

This clone was counted only a few times. This chain joins TRBV19 and TRBJ2-7; TRBD1 is a possible D gene (5 bases). V was shortened by 5 bases and J by 3 bases, with 11 bases between the two germline ends. In germline, CDR1 is LNHDA, CDR2 SQIVND (reference sequence). The CDR3 runs 13 residues. Written as DNA, the CDR3 is TGTGCCAGTAGTCCACAGGAGAACTACGAGCAGTACTTC. It specifies CASSPQENYEQYF.

This chain links TRBV7-8 with TRBJ1-1; 7 bases are shared with TRBD1. The junction had 6 bases not matched to a gene; V was cut back by 3 bases and J by 5 bases. Germline loops: CDR1 SGHVS, CDR2 FQNEAQ. This CDR3 region has 14 residues. This chain's CDR3 is CASSFQGGLTEAFF. CDR3 sequence (DNA): TGTGCCAGCAGCTTTCAGGGGGGACTTACTGAAGCTTTCTTT.

The CDR3 reads CASSFRDRATNEQFF. The CDR3 DNA follows: TGTGCCAGCAGCTTCCGGGACAGGGCAACTAATGAGCAGTTCTTC. J is TRBJ2-1 and V is TRBV5-5; TRBD1 matches at 9 bases. CDR1 and CDR2 (germline): SGHKS, YYEKEE (reference sequence). This CDR3 comprises 15 residues. The ends lost 2 bases at V and 7 bases at J; junction bases unmatched: 7.

The chain carries TRBV6-5 and TRBJ2-7, with 9 bases aligning to TRBD1. V shed 7 bases and J 2 bases; nucleotides not matched to a gene: 3. Per the germline V gene, CDR1 is MNHEY and CDR2 is SVGAGI. This CDR3 is 13 amino acids long. The DNA of the CDR3 is TGTGCCAGCATGGGGACAGGGACCTACGAGCAGTACTTC. Its protein product is CASMGTGTYEQYF.

This rearrangement joins TRBV9 to TRBJ1-2; TRBD1 matches at 7 bases. CDR3 length: 17 residues. Germline V lookup: CDR1 SGDLS, CDR2 YYNGEE. The trim removed 2 bases at V and 0 bases at J, leaving 10 bases unmatched. The CDR3 sequence is CASSVAAGGRTNYGYTF. CDR3 in DNA: TGTGCCAGCAGCGTCGCGGCAGGGGGAAGGACTAACTATGGCTACACCTTC.

The chain carries TRBV13 and TRBJ2-1, with D perhaps matching TRBD2 (5 bases). V lost 3 bases and J 0 bases, leaving 12 bases between the germline ends. From germline, CDR1 is PRHDT and CDR2 FYEKMQ (reference sequence). The CDR3 is 16 amino acids. This CDR3 is CASSFSTGFSYNEQFF. CDR3 nucleotide sequence: TGTGCCAGCAGCTTTAGTACGGGGTTCTCCTACAATGAGCAGTTCTTC.

This chain links TRBV4-1 with TRBJ2-1; 8 bases match TRBD2. The CDR3 has 16 amino acids. CDR1 and CDR2 (germline): MGHRA, YSYEKL. The junction had 11 bases not matched to a gene; V was cut back by 1 base and J by 9 bases. The DNA of the CDR3 is TGCGCCAGCAGCCAAGTCTCGCGGGGGGTTTTGGCTGAGCAGTTCTTC. Protein: CASSQVSRGVLAEQFF.

The chain recombines TRBV6-4 with TRBJ2-3, with D perhaps matching TRBD2 (5 bases). The length of the CDR3 is 15 residues. V lost 0 bases and J 3 bases, leaving 10 bases between the germline ends. In germline, CDR1 is MRHNA, CDR2 SNTAGT. DNA of the CDR3: TGTGCCAGCAGTGACTCGGTAGAGGGTACAGATACGCAGTATTTT. Protein sequence: CASSDSVEGTDTQYF.